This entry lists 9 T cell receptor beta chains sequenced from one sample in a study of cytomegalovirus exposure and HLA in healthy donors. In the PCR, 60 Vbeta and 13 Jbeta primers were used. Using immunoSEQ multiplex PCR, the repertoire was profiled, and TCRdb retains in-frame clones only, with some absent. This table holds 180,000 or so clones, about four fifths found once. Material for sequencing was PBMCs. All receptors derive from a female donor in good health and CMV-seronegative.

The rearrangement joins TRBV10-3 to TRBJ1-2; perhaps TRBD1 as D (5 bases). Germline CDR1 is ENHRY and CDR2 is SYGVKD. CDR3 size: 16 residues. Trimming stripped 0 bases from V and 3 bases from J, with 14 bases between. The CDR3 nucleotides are TGTGCCATCAGTGAGTCGGGTCAGGGTTGGGACTATGGCTACACCTTC. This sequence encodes CAISESGQGWDYGYTF.

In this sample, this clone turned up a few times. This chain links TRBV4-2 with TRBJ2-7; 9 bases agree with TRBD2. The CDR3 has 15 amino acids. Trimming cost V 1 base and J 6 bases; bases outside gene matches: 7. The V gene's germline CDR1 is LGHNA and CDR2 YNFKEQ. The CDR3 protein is CASSQGNSGRSEQYF. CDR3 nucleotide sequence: TGTGCCAGCAGCCAAGGCAATAGCGGGAGATCCGAGCAGTACTTC.

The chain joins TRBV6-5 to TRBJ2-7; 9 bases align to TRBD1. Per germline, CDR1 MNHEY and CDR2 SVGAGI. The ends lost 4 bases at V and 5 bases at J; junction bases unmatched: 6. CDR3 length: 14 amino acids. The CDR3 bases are TGTGCCAGCAGTTGGGGACAGGGTCAACACGAGCAGTACTTC. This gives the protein CASSWGQGQHEQYF.

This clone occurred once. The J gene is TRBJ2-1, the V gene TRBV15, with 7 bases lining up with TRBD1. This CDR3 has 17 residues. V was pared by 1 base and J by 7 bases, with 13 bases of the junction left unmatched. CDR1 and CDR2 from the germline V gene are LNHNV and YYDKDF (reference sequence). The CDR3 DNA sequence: TGTGCCACCAGCAGAGGGGGAAGGACAGGTCAGTCAAATGAGCAGTTCTTC. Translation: CATSRGGRTGQSNEQFF.

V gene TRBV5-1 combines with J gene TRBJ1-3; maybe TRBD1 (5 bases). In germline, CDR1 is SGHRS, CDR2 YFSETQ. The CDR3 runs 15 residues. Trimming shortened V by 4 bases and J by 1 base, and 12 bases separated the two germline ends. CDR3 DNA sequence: TGCGCCAGCAGCGGCCTTGGGGGGTCTGGAAACACCATATATTTT. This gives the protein CASSGLGGSGNTIYF. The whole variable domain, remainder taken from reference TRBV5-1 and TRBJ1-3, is KAGVTQTPRYLIKTRGQQVTLSCSPISGHRSVSWYQQTPGQGLQFLFEYFSETQRNKGNFPGRFSGRQFSNSRSEMNVSTLELGDSALYLCASSGLGGSGNTIYFGEGSWLTVV.

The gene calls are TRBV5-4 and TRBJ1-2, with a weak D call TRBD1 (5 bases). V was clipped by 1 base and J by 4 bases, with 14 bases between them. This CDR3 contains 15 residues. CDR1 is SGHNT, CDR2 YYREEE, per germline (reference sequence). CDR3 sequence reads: CASSLLDSPFYGYTF. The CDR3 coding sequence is TGTGCCAGCAGCTTGTTAGACAGTCCTTTCTATGGCTACACCTTC.

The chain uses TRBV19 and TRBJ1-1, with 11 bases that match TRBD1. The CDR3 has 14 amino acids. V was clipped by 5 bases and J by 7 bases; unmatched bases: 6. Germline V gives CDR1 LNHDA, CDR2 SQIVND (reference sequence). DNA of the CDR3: TGTGCCAGTAGTCATCGGACAGGGGGCGTTGAAGCTTTCTTT. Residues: CASSHRTGGVEAFF.

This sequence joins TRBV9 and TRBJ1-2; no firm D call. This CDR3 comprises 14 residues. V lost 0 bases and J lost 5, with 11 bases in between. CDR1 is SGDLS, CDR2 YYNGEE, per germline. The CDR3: CASSVGGTSYGYTF. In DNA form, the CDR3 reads TGTGCCAGCAGCGTAGGGGGTACTAGTTATGGCTACACCTTC.

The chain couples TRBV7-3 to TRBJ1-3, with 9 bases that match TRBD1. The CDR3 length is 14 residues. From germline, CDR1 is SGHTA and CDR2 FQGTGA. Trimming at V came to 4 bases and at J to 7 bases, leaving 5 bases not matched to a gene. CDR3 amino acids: CASSWGQGSNTIYF. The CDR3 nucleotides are TGTGCCAGCAGCTGGGGACAGGGTAGTAACACCATATATTTT. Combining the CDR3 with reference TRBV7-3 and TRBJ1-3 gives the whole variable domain GAGVSQTPSNKVTEKGKYVELRCDPISGHTALYWYRQSLGQGPEFLIYFQGTGAADDSGLPNDRFFAVRPEGSVSTLKIQRTERGDSAVYLCASSWGQGSNTIYFGEGSWLTVV.